These 27 T cell receptor beta chains came from one sample sequenced in a study of radiotherapy plus CTLA-4 blockade in lung cancer. Produced via immunoSEQ multiplex PCR; TCRdb's table is partial and in-frame only. The data contain 95,000 to 150,000 clones, around 90% of them seen just once; the ten biggest clones take up 6.9%. The starting material was peripheral blood, obtained from a patient treated with radiotherapy plus ipilimumab. Every receptor here comes from a human donor with non-small cell lung cancer that progressed on radiotherapy plus ipilimumab.

The chain employs TRBV5-4 and TRBJ1-2, with 9 positions matching TRBD1. CDR3 length: 15 residues. CDR1 and CDR2 (germline): SGHNT, YYREEE (reference sequence). Trimming took 0 bases from V and 7 from J; bases not matched to a gene: 7. CDR3 DNA: TGTGCCAGCAGCTTGGCCGCGGGACAGGGTTTTGGCTACACCTTC. It is translated as CASSLAAGQGFGYTF. Using reference TRBV5-4 and TRBJ1-2 for the parts outside the CDR3, the full variable domain is ETGVTQSPTHLIKTRGQQVTLRCSSQSGHNTVSWYQQALGQGPQFIFQYYREEENGRGNFPPRFSGLQFPNYSSELNVNALELDDSALYLCASSLAAGQGFGYTFGSGTRLTVV.

This chain connects TRBV19 to TRBJ1-2; no clear D. V lost 4 bases, J lost 1 base, and 10 bases lay in between. The germline gives CDR1 LNHDA, CDR2 SQIVND (reference sequence). The CDR3 is 14 residues long. CDR3 nucleotides: TGTGCCAGTAGTAGCCGGGATTTTAACTATGGCTACACCTTC. Translation gives CASSSRDFNYGYTF.

The rearrangement links TRBV5-1 to TRBJ2-3, with 11 bases aligning to TRBD2. Germline V CDR1 and CDR2: SGHRS, YFSETQ. The CDR3 length is 14 residues. V lost 7 bases to trimming and J lost 3 bases; unmatched junction nucleotides: 4. CDR3 region: CASCLAGGTDTQYF. CDR3 nucleotides: TGCGCCAGCTGTTTAGCGGGAGGGACAGATACGCAGTATTTT.

This chain connects TRBV27 to TRBJ2-1; 11 positions agree with TRBD2. The CDR3 has 15 residues. Per the germline V gene, CDR1 is MNHEY and CDR2 is SMNVEV (reference sequence). Germline trimming cut 3 bases from V and 6 bases from J; bases unmatched to any gene: 4. CDR3 protein: CASSFVAGGGNEQFF. The CDR3 DNA follows: TGTGCCAGCAGTTTCGTAGCGGGAGGGGGCAATGAGCAGTTCTTC.

CDR3 amino acids: CAWSRTSGSVAYEQYF. In DNA form, the CDR3 reads TGTGCCTGGAGCCGGACTAGCGGGAGTGTCGCCTACGAGCAGTACTTC. The rearrangement uses TRBV30 and TRBJ2-7; TRBD2 agrees at 13 bases. The CDR3 consists of 16 residues. Germline trimming cut 3 bases from V and 2 bases from J; bases unmatched to any gene: 7. Germline CDR1 GTSNPN, CDR2 SVGIG (reference sequence).

The V call is TRBV5-4, the J call TRBJ2-5; D unclear. In germline, CDR1 is SGHNT, CDR2 YYREEE (reference sequence). The CDR3 contains 15 residues. V lost 3 bases to trimming and J lost 5 bases, with 17 bases between them. CDR3 protein: CASSSPGGFSETQYF. The CDR3 DNA reads as TGTGCCAGCAGCTCCCCCGGTGGGTTTTCGGAGACCCAGTACTTC.

The chain recombines TRBV7-6 with TRBJ1-5; possibly TRBD1 for D (6 bases). Trimming cost V 5 bases and J 2 bases, with 7 bases left between them. Per germline, CDR1 SGHVS and CDR2 FNYEAQ. The CDR3 is 13 residues long. The CDR3 DNA reads as TGTGCCAGCAGCCCAGGGGGCAATCAGCCCCAGCATTTT. It translates to CASSPGGNQPQHF.

The sample holds one count of this clone. The genes are TRBV7-2 and TRBJ2-1; 7 bases agree with TRBD2. The trim removed 5 bases at V and 3 bases at J, leaving 7 bases unmatched. Looked up from germline, CDR1 is SGHTA and CDR2 is FQGNSA. The CDR3 length is 15 residues. This chain's CDR3 is CASSLLADFYNEQFF. The CDR3 bases are TGTGCCAGCAGCCTTCTAGCGGACTTCTACAATGAGCAGTTCTTC.

As DNA, the CDR3 is TGTGCCAGCGTAAGCGGGAGGGTCGCTGAGACCCAGTACTTC. Translated, it gives CASVSGRVAETQYF. The chain uses TRBV6-1 and TRBJ2-5; 10 bases map to TRBD2. Germline CDR1 MNHNS, CDR2 SASEGT. The CDR3 spans 14 residues. Losses at the gene ends were 8 bases for V and 5 bases for J; bases not matched to a gene: 8.

The chain has TRBV12-1 and TRBJ2-7; the DNA was not used to check the table's D call, TRBD2. TRBV12-1 is a pseudogene locus. The CDR3 is 16 residues long. CDR3 loop: CASSPPHPRGGREQYF. The DNA of the CDR3 is TGTGCCAGCAGCCCACCACATCCAAGGGGAGGAAGGGAGCAGTACTTC.

This clone was detected only once. This chain joins TRBV2 and TRBJ2-7; the D gene is possibly TRBD2 (7 bases). Per germline, CDR1 SNHLY and CDR2 FYNNEI. With 8 bases removed from V and 4 bases from J, the gap between germline ends came to 21 bases. CDR3 length: 15 residues. CDR3 coding DNA: TGTGCCAGCGCGGGCGGGGGCAGGGGACCGTACGAGCAGTACTTC. Translation: CASAGGGRGPYEQYF.

The chain couples TRBV19 to TRBJ1-2; possibly TRBD1 for D (6 bases). The germline CDR1 and CDR2 sequences are LNHDA and SQIVND (reference sequence). The V end lost 4 bases, the J end lost 4 bases, and 16 bases lay between the germline ends. CDR3 length: 15 residues. CDR3 coding DNA: TGTGCCAGTAGTAAGAGGGACAACGGAATCTATGGCTACACCTTC. Translation: CASSKRDNGIYGYTF.

J is TRBJ2-7 and V is TRBV13, with D tentatively TRBD1 (7 bases). Per germline, CDR1 PRHDT and CDR2 FYEKMQ (reference sequence). V lost 8 bases and J 5 bases, leaving 16 bases between the germline ends. The CDR3 has 13 residues. CDR3 amino acids: CASGRGERDEQYF. For the CDR3, the DNA is TGTGCCAGCGGCAGGGGGGAGAGGGACGAGCAGTACTTC.

The rearrangement links TRBV6-5 to TRBJ1-1; 7 bases are shared with TRBD1. CDR3 size: 15 residues. V lost 6 bases to trimming and J lost 1 base; unmatched junction nucleotides: 8. Germline V gene data show CDR1 as MNHEY and CDR2 as SVGAGI. CDR3 coding DNA: TGTGCCAGCAGGCACAGGGGTAGTCAGAACACTGAAGCTTTCTTT. Residues: CASRHRGSQNTEAFF.

The V call is TRBV19, the J call TRBJ1-5; perhaps TRBD1 as D (5 bases). V lost 6 bases to trimming and J lost 6 bases, with 21 bases between them. Germline V gene data show CDR1 as LNHDA and CDR2 as SQIVND (reference sequence). The length of the CDR3 is 16 residues. The CDR3 DNA reads TGTGCCAGTAGCCTATATCGGCAGGGAAGTGGTCAGCCCCAGCATTTT. The encoded protein is CASSLYRQGSGQPQHF.

V gene TRBV5-4 combines with J gene TRBJ2-2, with 12 bases matching TRBD2. Per germline, CDR1 SGHNT and CDR2 YYREEE (reference sequence). CDR3 length: 15 residues. The V segment lost 7 bases and the J segment 0 bases; nucleotides outside the gene matches: 1. The CDR3 region is CASASGRANTGELFF. The CDR3 nucleotides read TGTGCCAGCGCTAGCGGGAGGGCGAACACCGGGGAGCTGTTTTTT.

This rearrangement joins TRBV9 to TRBJ2-7, with TRBD1 identical over 7 bases. CDR1 SGDLS and CDR2 YYNGEE come from the germline V gene. V was pared by 4 bases and J by 6 bases, with 4 bases of the junction left unmatched. The CDR3 runs to 12 residues. CDR3 in DNA: TGTGCCAGCAGCCAGCCAGGGGGCGAGCAGTACTTC. It is translated as CASSQPGGEQYF.

The chain has TRBV7-9 and TRBJ1-2; TRBD1 might be the D (6 bases). The CDR3 has 13 amino acids. Trimming left V 5 bases short and J 8 bases short, with 15 bases between. The germline CDR1 and CDR2 sequences are SEHNR and FQNEAQ (reference sequence). This chain's CDR3 is CASSAVGGSGYTF. The CDR3 DNA reads as TGTGCCAGCAGCGCTGTTGGGGGCAGCGGCTACACCTTC.

This rearrangement joins TRBV6-1 to TRBJ2-1; 9 nucleotides agree with TRBD1. Germline V gene data show CDR1 as MNHNS and CDR2 as SASEGT. The CDR3 contains 17 residues. V trimming: 4 bases; J trimming: 3 bases; junction bases outside the gene matches: 10. CDR3 protein: CASSGQGEKFFYNEQFF. The CDR3 DNA reads as TGTGCCAGCAGTGGACAGGGGGAGAAATTCTTCTACAATGAGCAGTTCTTC.

This clone was picked up one time. The V call is TRBV29-1, the J call TRBJ1-4; 7 bases align to TRBD1. The CDR3 has 14 amino acids. Germline V gene sequence: CDR1 SQVTM, CDR2 ANQGSEA. V was clipped by 4 bases and J by 8 bases; unmatched bases: 10. The CDR3 nucleotides are TGCAGCGTTGGAAGGGGGCAGGTTGGAGAAAAACTGTTTTTT. This encodes CSVGRGQVGEKLFF. The whole variable domain, remainder taken from reference TRBV29-1 and TRBJ1-4, is SAVISQKPSRDICQRGTSLTIQCQVDSQVTMMFWYRQQPGQSLTLIATANQGSEATYESGFVIDKFPISRPNLTFSTLTVSNMSPEDSSIYLCSVGRGQVGEKLFFGSGTQLSVL.

V is TRBV21-1 and J is TRBJ1-2. TRBV21-1 is a pseudogene locus. CDR3 length: 11 amino acids. The CDR3 DNA is TGTGCCAGGGGTCCGTTGGATGGCTACACCTTC. This codes for CARGPLDGYTF.

This CDR3 is CASSLDRGQDGYTF. Here the CDR3 DNA reads TGCGCCAGCAGCTTGGACAGGGGGCAGGATGGCTACACCTTC. The chain couples TRBV5-1 to TRBJ1-2, with TRBD1 matching 9 bases. Trimming cost V 0 bases and J 6 bases; bases outside gene matches: 3. The CDR3 covers 14 residues. Germline CDR1 reads SGHRS; CDR2 reads YFSETQ.

This chain uses TRBV6-5 with TRBJ1-4, with 7 bases lining up with TRBD1. Trimming removed 5 bases from V and 3 bases from J; junction bases left unmatched: 6. Germline CDR1 is MNHEY and CDR2 is SVGAGI. The CDR3 loop spans 15 amino acids. The CDR3 bases are TGTGCCAGCAGTGCCTACGGGACAGCTAATGAAAAACTGTTTTTT. Amino acids: CASSAYGTANEKLFF.

This chain connects TRBV6-5 to TRBJ1-5; the D gene is possibly TRBD1 (5 bases). The germline V gene encodes CDR1 MNHEY and CDR2 SVGAGI. The CDR3 is 16 residues long. V shed 0 bases and J shed 0 bases, with 9 bases lying between them. DNA for the CDR3: TGTGCCAGCAGTTACTCGGGGGTGGGTAGCAATCAGCCCCAGCATTTT. Its translation: CASSYSGVGSNQPQHF.

The chain employs TRBV5-1 and TRBJ2-3; possibly TRBD2 for D (6 bases). From germline, CDR1 is SGHRS and CDR2 YFSETQ. The CDR3 consists of 15 residues. The V end lost 0 bases, the J end lost 1 base, and 9 bases lay between the germline ends. CDR3 region: CASSLGPSGTDTQYF. The CDR3 DNA reads as TGCGCCAGCAGCTTGGGCCCTAGCGGCACAGATACGCAGTATTTT.

The CDR3 DNA sequence: TGTGCCTGGAGTGTACTAGCGGGGCTGGAGGAGACCCAGTACTTC. Encoded protein: CAWSVLAGLEETQYF. J is TRBJ2-5 and V is TRBV30, with TRBD2 identical over 10 bases. The CDR3 consists of 15 residues. V gave up 0 bases and J gave up 5 bases; unmatched junction bases: 6. Germline V lookup: CDR1 GTSNPN, CDR2 SVGIG (reference sequence).

The chain uses TRBV7-9 and TRBJ2-1; 7 bases agree with TRBD1. This CDR3 spans 15 amino acids. Germline V lookup: CDR1 SEHNR, CDR2 FQNEAQ (reference sequence). The junction had 4 bases not matched to a gene; V was cut back by 5 bases and J by 0 bases. The chain's CDR3 is CASSRTGSSYNEQFF. In DNA, the CDR3 is TGTGCCAGCAGCAGGACAGGAAGCTCCTACAATGAGCAGTTCTTC.